A selection of T cell receptor beta chains follows, all from one sample in a study of cytomegalovirus exposure and HLA in healthy donors. TCRdb's table, derived via immunoSEQ multiplex PCR, lists solely in-frame clones and lacks some. The sample includes around 150,000 clones, around 73% of them seen just once. Sequences were obtained from PBMCs. The receptors were gathered from a male donor in good health and CMV-seronegative. CDR3s leave out the opening cysteine and the closing phenylalanine or tryptophan.

len | v_gene | CDR3aa
11 | TRBV11-2 | ASSPGQNYGYT
10 | TRBV4-3 | ASSRAGETQY
14 | TRBV4-1 | ASSQEGFTGSDTQY
9 | TRBV2 | ASEQGSGYT
13 | TRBV29-1 | SVEGAIGGYEKLF
14 | TRBV5-8 | ASSLVGTEGDQPQH
12 | TRBV6-5 | ASSIRTGTYEQY
14 | TRBV7-2 | ASSSTLDRVNQPQH
11 | TRBV6-1 | ASSRQGDQPQH
12 | TRBV5-1 | ASSYGTGLGEQY
9 | TRBV20-1 | SAGTSGQQF
11 | TRBV5-8 | ASSRRGNYEQY
10 | TRBV13 | ASSLGRYEQY
11 | TRBV15 | ATSRRQGDEQY
14 | TRBV4-1 | ASSPKVGRGGYEQF
12 | TRBV19 | ASSTLTGGYEQY
14 | TRBV23-1 | ASSQEPSGNVNEQY
13 | TRBV28 | ASSSLGQGAYEQY
15 | TRBV9 | ASSKYAGGANTGELF
10 | TRBV19 | ASSGEWYEQY
10 | TRBV7-9 | ASSAQGNEQF
14 | TRBV4-1 | ASSHPAGGSTDTQY
14 | TRBV28 | ASIPAYSGSSNEQY
11 | TRBV6-6 | ASSSGGTGELF
12 | TRBV5-1 | ASSLLSSGNEQF
14 | TRBV7-2 | ASSLHGGGNTDTQY
13 | TRBV30 | AWKTRRSLQETQY
13 | TRBV2 | ASSDREGSNEKLF
12 | TRBV21-1 | ASSIRTGSYEQY
11 | TRBV30 | AWSYAGVPEQY
13 | TRBV7-8 | ASSSFGGSYNEQF
13 | TRBV6-4 | ASSEASGPTGELF
13 | TRBV7-9 | ASSLGLAGKGSLH
10 | TRBV7-2 | ASSRTGPTIY
12 | TRBV5-1 | ASSLQGANTEAF
13 | TRBV5-1 | ASSSAGRSTDTQY
11 | TRBV5-6 | ASSLQGMDEQY
12 | TRBV6-1 | ASSGTGGRQPQH
15 | TRBV4-3 | ASSQNTGTGGTYEQY
14 | TRBV7-9 | ASSPRTSGNRNEQF
13 | TRBV18 | ASSPRGTVLNEQF
14 | TRBV9 | ASSATSGSSYNEQF
13 | TRBV5-4 | ASSSQGTYSYEQY
14 | TRBV27 | ASSWTDGSGANVLT
14 | TRBV7-9 | ASSPSGAGLNTEAF
11 | TRBV30 | AWSRRDFQPQH
14 | TRBV4-3 | ASSPTLDRGYGEQY
11 | TRBV25-1 | ASQRATNEKLF
14 | TRBV28 | ASSPTKGGENQPQH
11 | TRBV7-9 | ASGTNKDTEAF